What follows are 11 T cell receptor beta chains derived from one specimen sequenced in a study of blood T cells in healthy people across ages. The use of a sample-barcoded 5' primer and a J-beta primer mix characterized a second PCR of roughly 7 to 11 cycles. TCRdb processed the 5' RACE reads anew with MiXCR; each CDR3 protein has one entry. The repertoire consists of approximately 800,000 distinct CDR3 sequences, with more than 20% occurring once and the leading ten covering approximately 4%. Another study also made use of these data, one on T cells of mothers and their children.

Sequenced sample: blood. These TCRs come from a boy aged 5-17 years in good health.

This clonotype appeared a few times. This chain joins TRBV29-1 and TRBJ2-3; 8 bases agree with TRBD1. This CDR3 has 15 amino acids. Germline V lookup: CDR1 SQVTM, CDR2 ANQGSEA. V was pared by 0 bases and J by 1 base, with 3 bases of the junction left unmatched. The CDR3 reads CSVEDPQGGTDTQYF. The CDR3 bases are TGCAGCGTTGAAGATCCACAGGGGGGCACAGATACGCAGTATTTT.

V and J are TRBV7-9 and TRBJ2-5; TRBD1 is a possible D gene (5 bases). The last part of the DNA fits TRBJ2-7 better; the J call may be wrong. The germline CDR1 and CDR2 sequences are SEHNR and FQNEAQ (reference sequence). The CDR3 covers 14 residues. CDR3 region: CASSQTTESYEQYF. The CDR3 nucleotides read TGTGCCAGCAGCCAGACGACAGAATCCTACGAGCAGTACTTC.

CDR3: CASSLSFSWLAGGPTNTGELFF. The CDR3 nucleotides read TGTGCCAGCAGCTTGTCTTTTTCGTGGCTAGCGGGGGGCCCGACGAACACCGGGGAGCTGTTTTTT. The chain employs TRBV5-6 and TRBJ2-2; 11 positions agree with TRBD2. CDR1 and CDR2 (germline): SGHDT, YYEEEE. The CDR3 loop spans 22 amino acids. The V segment lost 1 base and the J segment 0 bases; nucleotides outside the gene matches: 17.

The chain employs TRBV4-1 and TRBJ1-1, with D perhaps TRBD1 (6 bases). V was cut by 0 bases and J by 6 bases, with 8 bases left in between. Germline loops: CDR1 MGHRA, CDR2 YSYEKL. This CDR3 has 13 amino acids. The CDR3 coding sequence is TGCGCCAGCAGCCAAGATTGGGGGCCTGAAGCTTTCTTT. Amino acid sequence: CASSQDWGPEAFF.

This rearrangement joins TRBV20-1 to TRBJ2-1; TRBD2 aligns across 8 bases. The CDR3 sequence is 15 residues long. After removal of 6 bases from V and 1 base from J, the junction contained 8 bases not matched to a gene. Per the germline V gene, CDR1 is DFQATT and CDR2 is SNEGSKA (reference sequence). This CDR3 is CSAKRGTTSYNEQFF. The CDR3 nucleotides read TGCAGTGCCAAGCGGGGGACTACGTCCTACAATGAGCAGTTCTTC.

This clonotype was observed a few times. V and J are TRBV27 and TRBJ2-1, with TRBD2 identical over 11 bases. The CDR3 covers 13 residues. Trimming at V came to 8 bases and at J to 8 bases, leaving 5 bases not matched to a gene. Germline assignment: CDR1 MNHEY and CDR2 SMNVEV (reference sequence). The CDR3 reads CASGSGRAHEQFF. CDR3 bases: TGTGCCAGCGGTAGCGGGAGGGCTCATGAGCAGTTCTTC.

This rearrangement joins TRBV7-2 to TRBJ2-3, with TRBD2 identical over 9 bases. The CDR3 sequence is 15 residues long. J lost 2 bases, V lost 5 bases, and 5 bases had no gene match. Germline V gene lookup returns CDR1 SGHTA and CDR2 FQGNSA. CDR3 amino acids: CASSLSSGNTDTQYF. DNA of the CDR3: TGTGCCAGCAGCCTCTCTAGCGGGAACACAGATACGCAGTATTTT.

This clonotype has only a few counts. The CDR3 sequence is CSVTGTAYERYF. The CDR3 bases are TGCAGCGTCACCGGGACGGCTTACGAGCGGTACTTC. The chain employs TRBV29-1 and TRBJ2-5; the D call may be TRBD1 or TRBD2 (5 bases each). Germline V gene data show CDR1 as SQVTM and CDR2 as ANQGSEA. The CDR3 has 12 amino acids. Between the trimmed V and J ends, which lost 6 bases and 13 bases, there was a span of 21 bases.

The chain has TRBV5-1 and TRBJ2-3; D is possibly TRBD1 (6 bases). CDR1 and CDR2 (germline): SGHRS, YFSETQ. V was cut by 6 bases and J by 3 bases, with 14 bases left in between. This CDR3 comprises 14 residues. For the CDR3, the DNA is TGCGCCAGCATCCAGGGGAGTGTGACAGATACGCAGTATTTT. Translated, it gives CASIQGSVTDTQYF.

The genes are TRBV7-2 and TRBJ2-1, with 10 bases identical to TRBD2. CDR3 size: 16 residues. Looked up from germline, CDR1 is SGHTA and CDR2 is FQGNSA. With 5 bases clipped from V and 4 bases from J, the junction kept 8 bases outside the gene matches. Here the CDR3 DNA reads TGTGCCAGCAGCGTGCGAAGCGGGAGGGGGTACAATGAGCAGTTCTTC. Its protein is CASSVRSGRGYNEQFF.

V gene TRBV7-9 combines with J gene TRBJ2-5; D is undetermined. The end of the DNA is better explained by TRBJ2-7, so the J call may be wrong. The CDR3 is 14 amino acids. Germline assignment: CDR1 SEHNR and CDR2 FQNEAQ (reference sequence). The CDR3 bases are TGTGCCAGCAGCCCCCTCGGTGAAAGTCGCGAGCAGTACTTC. This translates into CASSPLGESREQYF.